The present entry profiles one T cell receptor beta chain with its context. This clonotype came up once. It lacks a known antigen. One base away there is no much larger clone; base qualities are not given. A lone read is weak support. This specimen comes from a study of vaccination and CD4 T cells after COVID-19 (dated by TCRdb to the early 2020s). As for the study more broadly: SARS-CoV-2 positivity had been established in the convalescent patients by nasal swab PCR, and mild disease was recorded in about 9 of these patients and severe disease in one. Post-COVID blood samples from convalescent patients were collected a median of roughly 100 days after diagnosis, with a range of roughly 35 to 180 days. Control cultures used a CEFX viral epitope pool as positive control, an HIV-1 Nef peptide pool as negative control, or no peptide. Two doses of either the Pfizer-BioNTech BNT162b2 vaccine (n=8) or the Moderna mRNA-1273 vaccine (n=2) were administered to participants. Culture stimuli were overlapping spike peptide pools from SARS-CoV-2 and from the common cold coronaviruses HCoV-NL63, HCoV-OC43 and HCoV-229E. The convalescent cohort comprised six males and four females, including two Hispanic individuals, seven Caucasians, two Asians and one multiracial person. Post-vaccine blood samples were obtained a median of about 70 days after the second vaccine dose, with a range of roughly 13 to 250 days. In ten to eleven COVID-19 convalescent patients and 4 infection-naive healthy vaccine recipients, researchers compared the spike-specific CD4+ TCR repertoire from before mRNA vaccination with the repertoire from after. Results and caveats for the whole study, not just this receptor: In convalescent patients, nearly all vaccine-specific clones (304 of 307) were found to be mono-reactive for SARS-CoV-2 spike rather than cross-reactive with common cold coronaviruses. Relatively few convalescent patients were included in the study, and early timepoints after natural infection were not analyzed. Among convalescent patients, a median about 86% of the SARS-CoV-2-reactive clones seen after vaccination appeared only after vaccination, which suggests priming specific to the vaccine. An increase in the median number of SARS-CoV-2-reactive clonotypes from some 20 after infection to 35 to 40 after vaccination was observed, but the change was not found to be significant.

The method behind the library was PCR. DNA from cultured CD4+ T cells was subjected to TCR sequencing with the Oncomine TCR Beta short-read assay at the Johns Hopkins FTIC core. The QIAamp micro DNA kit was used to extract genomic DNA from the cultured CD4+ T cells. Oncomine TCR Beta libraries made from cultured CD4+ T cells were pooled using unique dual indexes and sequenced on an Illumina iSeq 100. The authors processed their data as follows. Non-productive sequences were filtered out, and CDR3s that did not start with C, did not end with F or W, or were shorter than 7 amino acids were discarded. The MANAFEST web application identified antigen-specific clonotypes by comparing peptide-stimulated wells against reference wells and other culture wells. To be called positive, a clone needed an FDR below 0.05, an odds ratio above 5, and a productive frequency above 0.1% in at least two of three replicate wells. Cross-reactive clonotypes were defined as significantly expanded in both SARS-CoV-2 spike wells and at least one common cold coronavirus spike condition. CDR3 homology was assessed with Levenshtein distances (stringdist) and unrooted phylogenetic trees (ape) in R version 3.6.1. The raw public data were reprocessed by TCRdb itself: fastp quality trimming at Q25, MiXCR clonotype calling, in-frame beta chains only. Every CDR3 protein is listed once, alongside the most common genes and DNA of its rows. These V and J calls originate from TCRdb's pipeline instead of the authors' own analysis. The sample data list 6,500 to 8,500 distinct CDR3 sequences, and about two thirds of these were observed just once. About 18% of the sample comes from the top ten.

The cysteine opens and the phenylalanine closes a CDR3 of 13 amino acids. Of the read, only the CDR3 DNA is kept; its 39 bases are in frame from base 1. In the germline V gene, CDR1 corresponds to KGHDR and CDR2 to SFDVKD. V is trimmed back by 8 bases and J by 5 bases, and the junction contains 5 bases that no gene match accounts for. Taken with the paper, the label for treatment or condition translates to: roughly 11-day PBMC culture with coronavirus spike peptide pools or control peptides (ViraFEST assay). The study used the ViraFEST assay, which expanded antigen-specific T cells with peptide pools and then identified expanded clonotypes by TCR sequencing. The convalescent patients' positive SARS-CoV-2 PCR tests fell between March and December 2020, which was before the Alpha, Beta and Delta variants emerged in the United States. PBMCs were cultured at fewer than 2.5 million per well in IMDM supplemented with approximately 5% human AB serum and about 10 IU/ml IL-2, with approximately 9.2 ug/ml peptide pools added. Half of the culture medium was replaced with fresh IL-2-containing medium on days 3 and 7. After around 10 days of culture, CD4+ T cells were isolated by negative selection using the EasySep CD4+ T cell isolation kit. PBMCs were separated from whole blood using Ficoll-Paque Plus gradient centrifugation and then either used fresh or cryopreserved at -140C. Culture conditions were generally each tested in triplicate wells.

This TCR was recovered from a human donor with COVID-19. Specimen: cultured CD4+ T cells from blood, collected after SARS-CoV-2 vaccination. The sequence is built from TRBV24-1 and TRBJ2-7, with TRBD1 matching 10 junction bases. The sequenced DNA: TGTGCCACCACCAAGGACAGGGGGAACGAGCAGTACTTC. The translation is CATTKDRGNEQYF.